Here is one T cell receptor beta chain with its context. Its antigen is currently unknown. The V gene's germline CDR1 is SGHRS and CDR2 YFSETQ. V shed 4 bases and J 5 bases; nucleotides not matched to a gene: 6. This CDR3 has 14 amino acids. Semi-nested PCR with Nested Universal Primer A followed constant-region reverse priming of full-length variable regions. One entry per CDR3 protein, called by TCRdb with MiXCR from the 5' RACE reads. In the table there are 53,000 or so distinct CDR3 sequences, almost 25% of which are singletons. Naive CD4+ cells had CD25+ Tregs removed. Whole-study results and caveats: In terms of TCR gene usage, tumor memory CD4+ T cells clustered together with blood and lymph node memory CD4+ cells, as well as with lymph node naive CD4+ cells.

This receptor was obtained from a female donor with breast cancer. This rearrangement joins TRBV5-1 to TRBJ2-5; 9 bases line up with TRBD1. Sequences were obtained from tumor-infiltrating naive CD4+ T cells sorted from the breast tumor. Subset meaning: naive CD4+ T cells, CD4+CD45RA+CD25-. Here the CDR3 DNA reads TGCGCCAGCAGCAAGGGACAGGGATACGAGACCCAGTACTTC. Protein: CASSKGQGYETQYF.